This passage covers 11 T cell receptor beta chains from one sample sequenced in a study of blood T cells in healthy people across ages. The second PCR ran about 7 to 12 cycles with a sample-barcoded 5' primer and J-beta primers. TCRdb re-called the 5' RACE reads with MiXCR, one entry per CDR3 protein. Of 700,000 to 850,000 distinct CDR3 sequences listed, 35% to 40% are singletons. Sequenced material: blood. The receptors were sampled from a man between 18 and 29 years old in good health.

V usage is TRBV7-2 and J usage is TRBJ1-5; possibly TRBD1 for D (5 bases). The CDR3 has 13 residues. The germline gives CDR1 SGHTA, CDR2 FQGNSA. V was cut by 5 bases and J by 9 bases, with 14 bases left in between. The CDR3 sequence: CASSANQRGPQHF. DNA for the CDR3: TGTGCCAGCAGCGCGAACCAGAGGGGGCCCCAGCATTTT.

This clonotype was seen at least ten times. The chain combines TRBV12-3 or TRBV12-4 with TRBJ2-1; D possibly uses TRBD1 or TRBD2 (5 bases each). This CDR3 contains 16 residues. Trimming shortened V by 6 bases and J by 0 bases, and 15 bases separated the two germline ends. CDR3 in amino acids: CASRPYKGSSYNEQFF. CDR3 in DNA: TGTGCCAGCAGGCCCTACAAGGGGAGCTCCTACAATGAGCAGTTCTTC.

The V and J genes are TRBV4-1 and TRBJ2-2; 7 bases are a match to TRBD1. This CDR3 spans 16 amino acids. Germline CDR1 MGHRA, CDR2 YSYEKL. Trimming at V came to 2 bases and at J to 1 base, leaving 4 bases not matched to a gene. Here the CDR3 DNA reads TGCGCCAGCAGCCAACTTGGGACAGAGAACACCGGGGAGCTGTTTTTT. Protein product: CASSQLGTENTGELFF.

The rearrangement links TRBV9 to TRBJ2-1; 10 bases line up with TRBD2. Germline CDR1 is SGDLS and CDR2 is YYNGEE. V was pared by 8 bases and J by 4 bases, with 9 bases of the junction left unmatched. The CDR3 has 15 amino acids. The CDR3 coding sequence is TGTGCCAGTGGCCTAGCGGGGGATTCTTACAATGAGCAGTTCTTC. As protein: CASGLAGDSYNEQFF.

To note about this clonotype: Compared with germline, one end of the junction differs, possibly owing to a read error. This rearrangement joins TRBV12-3 or TRBV12-4 to TRBJ2-3; D remains ambiguous. This CDR3 comprises 11 residues. As DNA, the CDR3 is TGTGCCAGCAGCGGCGGAGATATGCAGTATTTT. Its translation is CASSGGDMQYF.

The chain is built from TRBV12-3 or TRBV12-4 and TRBJ2-5; D may correspond to TRBD1 or TRBD2 (6 bases each). V was shortened by 3 bases and J by 0 bases, with 14 bases between the two germline ends. The CDR3 is 16 amino acids. CDR3 amino acids: CASSFARGQYQETQYF. The CDR3 bases are TGTGCCAGCAGTTTTGCTCGGGGGCAGTACCAAGAGACCCAGTACTTC.

As regards this clonotype: One end of the junction fails to match germline, which may point to a read error. This chain links TRBV12-3 or TRBV12-4 with TRBJ2-4; D could derive from TRBD1 or TRBD2 (5 bases each). The length of the CDR3 is 16 residues. The CDR3 DNA reads as TGTGCCAGCACCAGAGACAGAGGCCTAGCCGAAAACATTCAGTACTTC. As protein: CASTRDRGLAENIQYF.

This clonotype was detected a few times. This sequence joins TRBV14 and TRBJ2-5, with a weak D call TRBD1 (6 bases). In germline, CDR1 is SGHDN, CDR2 FVKESK. This CDR3 is built from 14 residues. V lost 9 bases and J 2 bases, leaving 16 bases between the germline ends. CDR3 amino acids: CARTYGTYQETQYF. The CDR3, as DNA: TGTGCCAGAACTTACGGGACATATCAAGAGACCCAGTACTTC.

This clonotype was observed at least ten times. The chain joins TRBV12-3 or TRBV12-4 to TRBJ2-7; TRBD1 aligns across 7 bases. V gave up 4 bases and J gave up 0 bases; unmatched junction bases: 6. The CDR3 runs 15 residues. Written as DNA, the CDR3 is TGTGCCAGCAGTTCCGGACAGGCAAGCTCCTACGAGCAGTACTTC. The encoded protein is CASSSGQASSYEQYF.

This rearrangement joins TRBV24-1 to TRBJ2-1; 8 nucleotides line up with TRBD2. CDR1 is KGHDR and CDR2 is SFDVKD in the germline V gene. Losses at the gene ends were 9 bases for V and 3 bases for J; bases not matched to a gene: 3. There are 13 residues in the CDR3. CDR3 region: CATGRGDYNEQFF. In DNA form, the CDR3 reads TGTGCCACCGGGCGGGGGGACTACAATGAGCAGTTCTTC.

The gene calls are TRBV6-2 or TRBV6-3 and TRBJ2-3; TRBD1 or TRBD2 may be the D gene (5 bases each). V was cut by 2 bases and J by 4 bases, with 19 bases left in between. The CDR3 sequence is 17 residues long. CDR1 and CDR2 from the germline V gene are MNHEY and SVGEGT. The CDR3 coding sequence is TGTGCCAGCAGTTACGGGGACCCCAGAATCGTGGCAGATACGCAGTATTTT. The encoded protein is CASSYGDPRIVADTQYF.